Here is one TCR beta chain with its context. This specimen comes from a study of blood T cell repertoires in COVID-19. Study information: PBMCs, B-cell-depleted T cells, or T cells provided the cDNA or gDNA that made up the material.

This study enrolled people aged 18 to 89 from around 25 US geographic areas. Cohorts were based on clinical histories the participants reported. The CDR3 runs 15 residues. Germline V lookup: CDR1 MNHEY, CDR2 SVGAGI. J gave up 3 bases and V 4 bases, and 7 bases lay outside the gene matches. Original analysis: Estimation of nucleated cell counts relied on the amplification of reference gene primers. Libraries were prepared by immunoSEQ multiplex PCR; TCRdb keeps only in-frame clonotypes and omits some of them. The V and J calls and clone size were taken over from that table, and D and trimming were inferred from the DNA. Among roughly 160,000 clones listed, about 90% were seen once.

This sequence was found in a woman aged 50 to 60 who had recovered from COVID-19. The chain joins TRBV6-5 to TRBJ2-7; TRBD1 matches 9 bases. The source material was PBMCs or T cells enriched from blood (not recorded which). CDR3 in DNA: TGTGCCAGCAGTTCAACCGGGACAGGGTACTACGAGCAGTACTTC. Its translation: CASSSTGTGYYEQYF.